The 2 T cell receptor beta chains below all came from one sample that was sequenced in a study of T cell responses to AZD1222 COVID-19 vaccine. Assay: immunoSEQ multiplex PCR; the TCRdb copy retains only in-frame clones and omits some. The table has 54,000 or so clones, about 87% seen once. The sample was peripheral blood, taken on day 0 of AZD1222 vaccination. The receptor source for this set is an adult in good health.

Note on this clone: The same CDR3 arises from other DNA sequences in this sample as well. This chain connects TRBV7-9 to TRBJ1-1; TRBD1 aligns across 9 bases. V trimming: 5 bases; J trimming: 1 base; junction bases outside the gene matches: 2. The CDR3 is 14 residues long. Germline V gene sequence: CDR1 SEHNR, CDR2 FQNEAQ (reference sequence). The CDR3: CASSPGQGNTEAFF. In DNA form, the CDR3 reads TGTGCCAGCAGCCCGGGACAGGGGAACACTGAAGCTTTCTTT.

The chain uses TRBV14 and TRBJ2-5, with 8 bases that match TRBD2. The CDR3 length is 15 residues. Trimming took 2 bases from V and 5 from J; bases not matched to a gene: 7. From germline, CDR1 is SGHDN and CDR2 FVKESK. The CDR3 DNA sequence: TGTGCCAGCAGCCAACCTTTAGCGGGATTGGAGACCCAGTACTTC. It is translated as CASSQPLAGLETQYF.